This T cell receptor beta chain derives from a study of cytomegalovirus exposure and HLA in healthy donors. Measured with immunoSEQ multiplex PCR; TCRdb has only the in-frame clones, and not every one. This sample carries 250,000 to 400,000 clones, approximately 86% of them seen once, and the ten largest clones take around 0.88%. The CDR3 has 12 residues. Per germline, CDR1 KGHSH and CDR2 LQKENI. The V end was cut by 2 bases, the J end by 6 bases, with 5 bases between. The chain couples TRBV18 to TRBJ1-5; D unresolved. Sequenced input: PBMCs. The clonotype was recovered from a man in his thirties or forties in good health and CMV-seronegative. The CDR3 region has the DNA TGTGCCAGCTCACCAGGGAGTCAGCCCCAGCATTTT. It is translated as CASSPGSQPQHF.